This T cell receptor (beta chain) appears in the sequencing data of a study of T cell repertoires in cytomegalovirus infection. Looking at the study overall: Public TCR beta signatures indicated both CMV infection and matching HLA type. Findings of the study overall: The study identified carriers of CMV plus the relevant HLA from cumulative public TCR beta family frequency.

TCRdb re-called the reads through MiXCR, storing one row per CDR3 protein. The sample shows approximately 1,000,000 distinct CDR3 sequences, less than 35% of them seen only once. This clonotype was observed a few times. The antigen is undetermined. The ends were cut back, 2 bases at V and 8 bases at J, with 16 bases in the middle. The germline CDR1 and CDR2 sequences are MNHEY and SMNVEV (reference sequence). The CDR3 contains 15 residues. This TCR derives from a human donor in good health (CMV status not recorded). Some clones in this sample may be carry-over from other donors' samples. The sample was cultured CD8+ T cells from PBMCs, taken from culture after CMV antigen stimulation. This chain connects TRBV27 to TRBJ2-1; D is uncertain. The CDR3 protein is CASSLIPQPKYEQFF. CDR3 DNA: TGTGCCAGCAGTTTAATCCCGCAACCTAAATATGAGCAGTTCTTC.